These 17 T cell receptor beta chains originate from one sample sequenced in a study of shared clonotypes between healthy human individuals. Terminally differentiated effector memory CD45RA+ cells were left out of the naive CD8 fraction, which was CD45RO-negative and positively selected for CCR7. Sequencing was performed with immunoSEQ multiplex PCR; in TCRdb, only in-frame clones are kept and a portion is missing. This table holds nearly 2 million clones, approximately 94% found once. Sequenced: naive CD8+ T cells sorted from blood. The receptors were gathered from a man younger than 30 in good health.

The rearrangement joins TRBV9 to TRBJ2-5; a weak D match, TRBD1 (6 bases). V lost 3 bases and J 3 bases, leaving 9 bases between the germline ends. Germline V gene data show CDR1 as SGDLS and CDR2 as YYNGEE. The CDR3 spans 13 residues. In nucleotides, the CDR3 is TGTGCCAGCAGCGGACAGGATGAAGAGACCCAGTACTTC. The encoded protein is CASSGQDEETQYF.

V is TRBV5-1 and J is TRBJ2-7; 7 bases line up with TRBD2. The ends lost 0 bases at V and 7 bases at J; junction bases unmatched: 10. Germline V gene data show CDR1 as SGHRS and CDR2 as YFSETQ. This CDR3 region has 15 residues. CDR3 nucleotide sequence: TGCGCCAGCAGCTTGGCGAGCGGGGCCGCGTGGGAGCAGTACTTC. It yields the protein CASSLASGAAWEQYF.

This sequence joins TRBV4-1 and TRBJ1-5; D is unresolved. V lost 4 bases and J lost 3, with 10 bases in between. The CDR3 covers 14 residues. CDR1 and CDR2 from the germline V gene are MGHRA and YSYEKL. CDR3 coding DNA: TGCGCCAGCAGCCTTCCAAGCGCCAATCAGCCCCAGCATTTT. Amino acids: CASSLPSANQPQHF.

The gene calls are TRBV10-3 and TRBJ2-5, with 12 bases lining up with TRBD2. Germline lookup yields CDR1 ENHRY and CDR2 SYGVKD. J was trimmed by 2 bases and V by 1 base; bases with no gene match: 5. CDR3 length equals 17 residues. CDR3 residues: CAISELETSGGQETQYF. The CDR3 nucleotides are TGTGCCATCAGTGAGTTGGAGACTAGCGGGGGACAAGAGACCCAGTACTTC.

The chain links TRBV6-5 to TRBJ1-2, with D possibly matching TRBD1 (5 bases). Germline loops: CDR1 MNHEY, CDR2 SVGAGI. Between the trimmed V and J ends, which lost 0 bases and 8 bases, there was a span of 13 bases. This CDR3 is built from 14 residues. The DNA for the CDR3 is TGTGCCAGCAGTTACTCGGAGGGGCTACGGGGCTACACCTTC. Residues: CASSYSEGLRGYTF.

This rearrangement joins TRBV27 to TRBJ2-7; 7 bases align to TRBD1. The CDR3 has 15 amino acids. Trimming at V came to 4 bases and at J to 2 bases, leaving 8 bases not matched to a gene. CDR1 and CDR2 (germline): MNHEY, SMNVEV (reference sequence). The CDR3: CASSSETGSAYEQYF. The CDR3 DNA reads as TGTGCCAGCAGTTCGGAGACAGGGTCGGCCTACGAGCAGTACTTC.

This clone was picked up one time. The chain uses TRBV11-3 and TRBJ1-1; weak D call: TRBD1 (6 bases). This CDR3 comprises 13 residues. Germline-derived CDR1 and CDR2 are SGHNT and YENEEA. The V end lost 2 bases, the J end lost 5 bases, and 9 bases lay between the germline ends. CDR3 residues: CASSLLQGTEAFF. CDR3 DNA: TGTGCCAGCAGCTTATTACAGGGTACTGAAGCTTTCTTT.

This chain links TRBV27 with TRBJ2-7, with a tentative D call TRBD1 (6 bases). Per the germline V gene, CDR1 is MNHEY and CDR2 is SMNVEV (reference sequence). The length of the CDR3 is 13 residues. Trimming stripped 4 bases from V and 3 bases from J, with 10 bases between. The CDR3 is CASSSTGFYEQYF. CDR3 DNA: TGTGCCAGCAGTTCCACAGGGTTCTACGAGCAGTACTTC.

The rearrangement joins TRBV6-5 to TRBJ2-2; D might be TRBD1 or TRBD2, each matching 6 bases. CDR1 is MNHEY, CDR2 SVGAGI, per germline. Trimming took 7 bases from V and 4 from J, leaving 13 bases between them. CDR3 length equals 14 residues. The CDR3 protein is CASTWGAVTGELFF. The DNA for the CDR3 is TGTGCCAGCACGTGGGGGGCGGTCACCGGGGAGCTGTTTTTT.

The gene calls are TRBV5-6 and TRBJ1-2, with D hard to call. Trimming cost V 1 base and J 0 bases, with 7 bases left between them. CDR1 and CDR2 from the germline V gene are SGHDT and YYEEEE. The CDR3 has 14 amino acids. Here the CDR3 reads CASSLIGSNYGYTF. The CDR3 bases are TGTGCCAGCAGCTTGATAGGGTCTAACTATGGCTACACCTTC.

This rearrangement joins TRBV30 to TRBJ2-3, with 12 bases identical to TRBD2. V was pared by 1 base and J by 2 bases, with 4 bases of the junction left unmatched. Germline V lookup: CDR1 GTSNPN, CDR2 SVGIG (reference sequence). The CDR3 is 16 amino acids. The CDR3 bases are TGTGCCTGGAGTGAACTAGCGGGGGGCCTCACAGATACGCAGTATTTT. Its translation is CAWSELAGGLTDTQYF.

This clone was found a few times. The gene calls are TRBV7-6 and TRBJ1-2; D gene ambiguous. V lost 5 bases and J 6 bases, leaving 10 bases between the germline ends. The V gene's germline CDR1 is SGHVS and CDR2 FNYEAQ. The CDR3 runs 12 residues. Written as DNA, the CDR3 is TGTGCCAGCAGCCCCGACTTAAATGGCTACACCTTC. This codes for CASSPDLNGYTF.

The V and J genes are TRBV19 and TRBJ2-7; D ambiguous. V lost 4 bases to trimming and J lost 6 bases, with 7 bases between them. Germline V lookup: CDR1 LNHDA, CDR2 SQIVND (reference sequence). This CDR3 region has 11 residues. The CDR3 is CASSTAGEQYF. CDR3 DNA: TGTGCCAGTAGTACGGCTGGCGAGCAGTACTTC. Together with reference TRBV19 and TRBJ2-7, the CDR3 gives the full variable domain: DGGITQSPKYLFRKEGQNVTLSCEQNLNHDAMYWYRQDPGQGLRLIYYSQIVNDFQKGDIAEGYSVSREKKESFPLTVTSAQKNPTAFYLCASSTAGEQYFGPGTRLTVT.

The chain couples TRBV9 to TRBJ2-1; 8 bases line up with TRBD2. V lost 4 bases, J lost 8 bases, and 20 bases stayed unmatched. The CDR3 sequence is 18 residues long. Looked up from germline, CDR1 is SGDLS and CDR2 is YYNGEE. This CDR3 reads CASSHNPRDSGIIYEQFF. For the CDR3, the DNA is TGTGCCAGCAGCCACAACCCCCGGGATAGCGGGATAATCTATGAGCAGTTCTTC.

The chain combines TRBV18 with TRBJ1-2, with D possibly TRBD1 on 5 matching bases. Trimming stripped 4 bases from V and 7 bases from J, with 25 bases between. The CDR3 is made up of 17 amino acids. Germline V gene data show CDR1 as KGHSH and CDR2 as LQKENI. Here the CDR3 DNA reads TGTGCCAGCTCACTGCGATCGGACAAAGAATGGGTTCTTGGCTACACCTTC. It encodes CASSLRSDKEWVLGYTF. The complete variable domain, with remaining parts taken from reference TRBV18 and TRBJ1-2, reads NAGVMQNPRHLVRRRGQEARLRCSPMKGHSHVYWYRQLPEEGLKFMVYLQKENIIDESGMPKERFSAEFPKEGPSILRIQQVVRGDSAAYFCASSLRSDKEWVLGYTFGSGTRLTVV.

This rearrangement joins TRBV7-6 to TRBJ1-4; unclear D gene. This CDR3 comprises 16 residues. V lost 1 base to trimming and J lost 8 bases, with 17 bases between them. Per the germline V gene, CDR1 is SGHVS and CDR2 is FNYEAQ. The CDR3 sequence: CASSLEGPALHEKLFF. Written as DNA, the CDR3 is TGTGCCAGCAGCTTAGAAGGGCCAGCGCTGCACGAAAAACTGTTTTTT.

On this clone: The junction does not match germline at one end; this may be a read error. This chain uses TRBV5-1 with TRBJ2-1, with a tentative D call TRBD1 (6 bases). This CDR3 spans 15 amino acids. Germline V CDR1 and CDR2: SGHRS, YFSETQ. CDR3 coding DNA: TGCGCCAGCAGCTTGGGTTGGGCAGGGGACAATCAGCAGTTCTTC. This sequence encodes CASSLGWAGDNQQFF.